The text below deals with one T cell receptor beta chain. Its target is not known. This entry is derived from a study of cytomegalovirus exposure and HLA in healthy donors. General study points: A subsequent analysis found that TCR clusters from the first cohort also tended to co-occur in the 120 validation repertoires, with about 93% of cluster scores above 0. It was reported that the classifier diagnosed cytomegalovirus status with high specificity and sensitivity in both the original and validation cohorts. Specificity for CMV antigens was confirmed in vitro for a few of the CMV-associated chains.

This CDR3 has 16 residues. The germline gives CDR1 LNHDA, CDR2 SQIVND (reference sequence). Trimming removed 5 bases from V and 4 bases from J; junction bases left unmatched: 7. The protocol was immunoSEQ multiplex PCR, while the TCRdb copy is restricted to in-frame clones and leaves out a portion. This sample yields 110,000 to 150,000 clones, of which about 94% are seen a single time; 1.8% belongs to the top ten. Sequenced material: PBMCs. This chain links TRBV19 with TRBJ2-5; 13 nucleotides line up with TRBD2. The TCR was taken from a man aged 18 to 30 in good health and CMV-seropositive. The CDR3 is CASSSGLAGVGETQYF. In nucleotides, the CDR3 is TGTGCCAGTAGTTCCGGACTAGCGGGAGTGGGAGAGACCCAGTACTTC. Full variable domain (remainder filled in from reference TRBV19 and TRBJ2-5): DGGITQSPKYLFRKEGQNVTLSCEQNLNHDAMYWYRQDPGQGLRLIYYSQIVNDFQKGDIAEGYSVSREKKESFPLTVTSAQKNPTAFYLCASSSGLAGVGETQYFGPGTRLLVL.